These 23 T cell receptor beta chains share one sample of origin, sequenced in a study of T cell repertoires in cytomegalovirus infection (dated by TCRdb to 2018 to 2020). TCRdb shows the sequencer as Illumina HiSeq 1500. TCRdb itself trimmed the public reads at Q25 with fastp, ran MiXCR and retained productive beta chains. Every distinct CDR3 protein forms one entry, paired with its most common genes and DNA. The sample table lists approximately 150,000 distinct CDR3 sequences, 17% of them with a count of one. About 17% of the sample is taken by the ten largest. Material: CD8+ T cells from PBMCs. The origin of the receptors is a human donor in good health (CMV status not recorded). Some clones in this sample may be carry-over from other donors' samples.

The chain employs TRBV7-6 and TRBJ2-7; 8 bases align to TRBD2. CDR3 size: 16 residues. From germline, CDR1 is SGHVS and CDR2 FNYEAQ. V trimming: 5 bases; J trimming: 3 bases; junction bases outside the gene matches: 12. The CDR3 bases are TGTGCCAGCAGCCCCTGGTTACTAGCGGAACGCTACGAGCAGTACTTC. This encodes CASSPWLLAERYEQYF.

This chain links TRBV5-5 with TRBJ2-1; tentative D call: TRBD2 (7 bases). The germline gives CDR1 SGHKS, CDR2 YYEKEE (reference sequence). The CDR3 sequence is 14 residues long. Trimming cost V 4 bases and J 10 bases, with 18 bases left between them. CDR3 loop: CASSLHSRGGEQFF. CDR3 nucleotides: TGTGCCAGCAGCCTACACTCAAGGGGGGGCGAGCAGTTCTTC.

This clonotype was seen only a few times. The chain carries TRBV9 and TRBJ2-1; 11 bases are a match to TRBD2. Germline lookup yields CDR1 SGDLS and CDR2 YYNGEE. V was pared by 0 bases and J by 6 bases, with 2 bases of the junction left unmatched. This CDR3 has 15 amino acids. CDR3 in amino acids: CASSVGLAGGNEQFF. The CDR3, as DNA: TGTGCCAGCAGCGTAGGCCTAGCGGGGGGCAATGAGCAGTTCTTC.

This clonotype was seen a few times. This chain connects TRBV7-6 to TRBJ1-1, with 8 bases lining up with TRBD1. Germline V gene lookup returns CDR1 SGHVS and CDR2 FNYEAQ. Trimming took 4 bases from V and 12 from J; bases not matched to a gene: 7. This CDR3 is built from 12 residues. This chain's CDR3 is CASSSSTGESFF. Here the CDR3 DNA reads TGTGCCAGCAGCTCTTCGACAGGGGAGTCTTTCTTT.

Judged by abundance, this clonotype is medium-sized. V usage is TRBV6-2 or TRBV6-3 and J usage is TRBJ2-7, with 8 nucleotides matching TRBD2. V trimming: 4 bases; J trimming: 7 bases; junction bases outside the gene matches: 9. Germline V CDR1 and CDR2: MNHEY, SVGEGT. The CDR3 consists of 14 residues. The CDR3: CASSFDAGGSEQYF. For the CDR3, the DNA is TGTGCCAGCAGTTTTGATGCGGGGGGCAGTGAGCAGTACTTC.

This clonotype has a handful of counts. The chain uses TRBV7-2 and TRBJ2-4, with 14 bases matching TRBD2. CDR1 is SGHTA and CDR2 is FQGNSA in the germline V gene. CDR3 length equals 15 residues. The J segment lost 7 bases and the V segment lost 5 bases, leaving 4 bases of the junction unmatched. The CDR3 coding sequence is TGTGCCAGCAGCCCCGGGACTAGCGGGAGCAACATTCAGTACTTC. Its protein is CASSPGTSGSNIQYF.

For the CDR3, the DNA is TGTGCCAGCAGTTTAGGGCCCAGCAGGAAGTGGAAGAATGAGCAGTTCTTC. Residues: CASSLGPSRKWKNEQFF. The gene calls are TRBV28 and TRBJ2-1; unclear D gene. CDR1 and CDR2 (germline): MDHEN, SYDVKM. This CDR3 comprises 17 residues. V was trimmed by 2 bases and J by 7 bases, leaving 21 bases between them. Looking up the rest from reference TRBV28 and TRBJ2-1 gives the full variable domain: DVKVTQSSRYLVKRTGEKVFLECVQDMDHENMFWYRQDPGLGLRLIYFSYDVKMKEKGDIPEGYSVSREKKERFSLILESASTNQTSMYLCASSLGPSRKWKNEQFFGPGTRLTVL.

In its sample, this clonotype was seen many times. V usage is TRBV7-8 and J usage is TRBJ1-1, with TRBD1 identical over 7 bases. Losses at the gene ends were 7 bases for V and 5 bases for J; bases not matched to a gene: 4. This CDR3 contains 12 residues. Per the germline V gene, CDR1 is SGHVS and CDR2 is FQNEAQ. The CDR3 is CASIRGNTEAFF. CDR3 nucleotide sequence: TGTGCCAGCATCAGGGGGAATACTGAAGCTTTCTTT.

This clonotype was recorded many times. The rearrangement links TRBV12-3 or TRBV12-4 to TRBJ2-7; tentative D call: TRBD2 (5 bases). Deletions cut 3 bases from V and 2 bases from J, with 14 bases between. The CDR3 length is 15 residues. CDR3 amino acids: CASSLLWRSAYEQYF. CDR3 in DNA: TGTGCCAGCAGTTTGTTGTGGAGGTCCGCCTACGAGCAGTACTTC.

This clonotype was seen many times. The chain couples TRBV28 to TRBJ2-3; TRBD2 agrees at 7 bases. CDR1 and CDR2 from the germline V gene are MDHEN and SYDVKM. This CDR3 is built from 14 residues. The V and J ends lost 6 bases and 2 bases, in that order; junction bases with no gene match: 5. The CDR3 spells CASSLAENTDTQYF. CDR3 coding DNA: TGTGCCAGCAGCCTAGCGGAGAACACAGATACGCAGTATTTT.

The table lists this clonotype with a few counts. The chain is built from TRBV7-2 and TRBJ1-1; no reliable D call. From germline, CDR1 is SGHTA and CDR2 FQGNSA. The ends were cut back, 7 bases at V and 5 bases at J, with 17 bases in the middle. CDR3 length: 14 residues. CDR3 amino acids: CASTWAAGGTEAFF. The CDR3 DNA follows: TGTGCCAGCACTTGGGCGGCGGGCGGGACTGAAGCTTTCTTT.

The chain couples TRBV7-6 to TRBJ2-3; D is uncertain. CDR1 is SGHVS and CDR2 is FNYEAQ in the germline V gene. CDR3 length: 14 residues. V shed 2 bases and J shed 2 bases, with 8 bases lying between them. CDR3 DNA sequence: TGTGCCAGCAGCTTAAGGTGGAACACAGATACGCAGTATTTT. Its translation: CASSLRWNTDTQYF.

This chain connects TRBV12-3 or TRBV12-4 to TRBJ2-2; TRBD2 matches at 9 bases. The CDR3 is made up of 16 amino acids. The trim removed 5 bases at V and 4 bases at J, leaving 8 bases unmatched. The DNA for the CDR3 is TGTGCCAGCAGTACGGGGCTAGCGGGGAGCACCGGGGAGCTGTTTTTT. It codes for CASSTGLAGSTGELFF.

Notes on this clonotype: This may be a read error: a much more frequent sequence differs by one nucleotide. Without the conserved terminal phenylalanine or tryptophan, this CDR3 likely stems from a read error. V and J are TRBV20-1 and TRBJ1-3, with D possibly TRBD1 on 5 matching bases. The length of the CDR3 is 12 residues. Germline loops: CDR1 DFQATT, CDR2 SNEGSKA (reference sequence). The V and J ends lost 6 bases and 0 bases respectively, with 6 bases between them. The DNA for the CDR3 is TGCAGTGCGGGGCACTCTGGAAACACCATATATTTA. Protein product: CSAGHSGNTIYL.

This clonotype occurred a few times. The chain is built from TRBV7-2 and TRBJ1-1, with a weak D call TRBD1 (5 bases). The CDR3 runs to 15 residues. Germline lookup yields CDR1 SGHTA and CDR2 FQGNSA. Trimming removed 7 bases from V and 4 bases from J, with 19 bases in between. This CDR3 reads CASTLALGGGTEAFF. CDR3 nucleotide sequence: TGTGCCAGCACCCTCGCCCTGGGGGGGGGCACTGAAGCTTTCTTT.

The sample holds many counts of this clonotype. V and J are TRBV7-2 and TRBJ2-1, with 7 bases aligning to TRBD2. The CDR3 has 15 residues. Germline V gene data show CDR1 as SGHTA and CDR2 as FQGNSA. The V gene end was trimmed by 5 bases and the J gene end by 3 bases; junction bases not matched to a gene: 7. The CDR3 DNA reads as TGTGCCAGCAGCCCCCCCGCGGGGGACTACAATGAGCAGTTCTTC. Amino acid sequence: CASSPPAGDYNEQFF.

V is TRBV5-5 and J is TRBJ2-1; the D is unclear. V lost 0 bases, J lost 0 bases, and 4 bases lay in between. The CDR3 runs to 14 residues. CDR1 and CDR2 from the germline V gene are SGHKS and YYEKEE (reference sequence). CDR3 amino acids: CASSLEASYNEQFF. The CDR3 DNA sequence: TGTGCCAGCAGCTTGGAAGCCTCCTACAATGAGCAGTTCTTC.

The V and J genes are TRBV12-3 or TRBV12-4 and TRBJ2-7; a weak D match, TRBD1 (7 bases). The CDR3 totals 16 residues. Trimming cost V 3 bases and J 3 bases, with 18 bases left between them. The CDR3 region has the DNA TGTGCCAGCAGTTTTTTGTGGTCAGGGGGGATCTACGAGCAGTACTTC. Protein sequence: CASSFLWSGGIYEQYF.

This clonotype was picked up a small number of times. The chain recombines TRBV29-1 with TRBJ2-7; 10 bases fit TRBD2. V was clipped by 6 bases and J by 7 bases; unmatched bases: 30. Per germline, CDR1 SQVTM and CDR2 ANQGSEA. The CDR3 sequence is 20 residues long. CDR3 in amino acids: CSVVPTRDRRTSGPGEEQYF. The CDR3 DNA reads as TGCAGCGTGGTTCCTACCCGGGACAGAAGGACTAGCGGCCCTGGGGAGGAGCAGTACTTC.

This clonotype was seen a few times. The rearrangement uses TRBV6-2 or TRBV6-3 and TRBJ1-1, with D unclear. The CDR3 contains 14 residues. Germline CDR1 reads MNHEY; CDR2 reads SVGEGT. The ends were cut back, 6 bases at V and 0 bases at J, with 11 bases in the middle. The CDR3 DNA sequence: TGTGCCAGCAGCCTTGAGGCCCTGAACACTGAAGCTTTCTTT. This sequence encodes CASSLEALNTEAFF.

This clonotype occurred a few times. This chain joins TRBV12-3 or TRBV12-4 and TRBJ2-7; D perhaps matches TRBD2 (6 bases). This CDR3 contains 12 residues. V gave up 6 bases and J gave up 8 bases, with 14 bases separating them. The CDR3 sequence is CASSPGTAQQYF. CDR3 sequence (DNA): TGTGCCAGCAGCCCTGGGACTGCGCAGCAGTACTTC.

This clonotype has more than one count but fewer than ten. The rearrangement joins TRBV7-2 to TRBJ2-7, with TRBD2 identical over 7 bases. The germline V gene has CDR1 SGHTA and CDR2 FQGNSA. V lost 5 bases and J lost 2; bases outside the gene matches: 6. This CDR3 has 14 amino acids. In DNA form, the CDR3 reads TGTGCCAGCAGCGCTGGACTAGACGCCTACGAGCAGTACTTC. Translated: CASSAGLDAYEQYF.

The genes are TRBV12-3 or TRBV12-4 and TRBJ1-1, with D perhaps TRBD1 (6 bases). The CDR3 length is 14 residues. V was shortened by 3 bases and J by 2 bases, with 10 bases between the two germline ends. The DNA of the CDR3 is TGTGCCAGCAGTTTTCAAGGGGGAAACACTGAAGCTTTCTTT. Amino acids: CASSFQGGNTEAFF.